A selection of T cell receptor beta chains follows, all from one sample in a study of blood T cell repertoires in COVID-19. Some clones are missing from TCRdb's copy, which holds only in-frame ones; the method was immunoSEQ multiplex PCR. The table lists roughly 480,000 clones, 85% to 90% of them singletons, with approximately 0.9% in the top ten. Specimen: peripheral blood. The receptors come from a young man with COVID-19, enrolled during active disease. The CDR3 runs from the conserved cysteine through the conserved F or W. Fields, in order: V gene, clone size, D gene, CDR3 length, J gene, CDR3 DNA, CDR3 protein. D genes are given only for firm matches. Clone size, where shown, is once, few, many, or a class for clones that have expanded.

TRBV7-2	.	TRBD2	15	TRBJ2-7	TGTGCCAGCAGCTGGACTAGCGGGAGGACCTACGAGCAGTACTTC	CASSWTSGRTYEQYF
TRBV6-1	.	TRBD2	14	TRBJ2-1	TGTGCCAGCAGTGACGGGGGGTCCTACAATGAGCAGTTCTTC	CASSDGGSYNEQFF
TRBV15	once	TRBD2	16	TRBJ2-3	TGTGCCACCAGCAGCGACGGACTAGCCCGCCTTGTCGCGCAGTATTTT	CATSSDGLARLVAQYF
TRBV7-2	.	TRBD1	16	TRBJ2-2	TGTGCCAGCAGCTTAGCGCCTCAGGGGGCGACCGGGGAGCTGTTTTTT	CASSLAPQGATGELFF
TRBV5-1	once	TRBD2	15	TRBJ2-1	TGCGCCAGCAGCTTGCCGCGGGGGACCTACAATGAGCAGTTCTTC	CASSLPRGTYNEQFF
TRBV6-1	.	.	17	TRBJ2-1	TGTGCCAGCAGTGAGCCTCCCCCTAGCATGTGGTACAATGAGCAGTTCTTC	CASSEPPPSMWYNEQFF
TRBV27	.	.	17	TRBJ1-1	TGTGCCAGCAGTGGGGGGATGGGTCTGGGGATGAACACTGAAGCTTTCTTT	CASSGGMGLGMNTEAFF
TRBV5-5	.	.	15	TRBJ2-3	TGTGCCAGCAGCTTGTTTGTTCTAGTCTCAGATACGCAGTATTTT	CASSLFVLVSDTQYF
TRBV25-1	.	TRBD1	15	TRBJ2-5	TGTGCCAGCAGCAGCCCCCCCGACAGGGTCGAGACCCAGTACTTC	CASSSPPDRVETQYF
TRBV19	.	.	16	TRBJ1-3	TGTGCCAGTACCCCGGGACATTCTTTCTCTGGAAACACCATATATTTT	CASTPGHSFSGNTIYF
TRBV7-6	once	TRBD2	15	TRBJ2-1	TGTGCCAGCAGCACCTTGAGCGGGAGCCTCTATGAGCAGTTCTTC	CASSTLSGSLYEQFF
TRBV5-6	.	.	17	TRBJ1-1	TGTGCCAGCAGCCCAAAGGCCACAGGCAAGGGAAACACTGAAGCTTTCTTT	CASSPKATGKGNTEAFF
TRBV12-2	.	.	15	TRBJ2-7	TGTGCAAGTCGCTTAAGGGACAGGGGACCCTACGAGCAGTACTTC	CASRLRDRGPYEQYF
TRBV14	.	.	15	TRBJ1-4	TGTGCCAGCAGCCAAGTTTGGGGCACTAATGAAAAACTGTTTTTT	CASSQVWGTNEKLFF
TRBV5-4	.	TRBD2	16	TRBJ2-1	TGTGCCAGCAGTTCCCCCCCGGGAGGGGGCTACAATGAGCAGTTCTTC	CASSSPPGGGYNEQFF
TRBV5-8	.	TRBD1	15	TRBJ1-4	TGTGCCACCCTACCTCCGGGACAGCATAATGAAAAACTGTTTTTT	CATLPPGQHNEKLFF
TRBV5-5	few	.	15	TRBJ2-7	TGTGCCAGCAGCCCTAGGAGGGAGAGCTCCTACGAGCAGTACTTC	CASSPRRESSYEQYF
TRBV5-1	.	.	17	TRBJ1-2	TGCGCCAGCAGCTTGGGACAGGCTGATCGCCCTAACTATGGCTACACCTTC	CASSLGQADRPNYGYTF
TRBV5-5	.	.	12	TRBJ1-6	TGTGCCAGCAGCTTTGCGCGATTGCCCCTCCACTTT	CASSFARLPLHF
TRBV6-5	few	.	11	TRBJ1-2	TGTGCCAGCAGGGGGGGCTATGGCTACACCTTC	CASRGGYGYTF
TRBV5-1	.	TRBD1	15	TRBJ1-4	TGCGCCAGCAGCTTGGGGACAGGGGATAATGAAAAACTGTTTTTT	CASSLGTGDNEKLFF
TRBV2	.	TRBD2	15	TRBJ2-7	TGTGCCAGCAGTGCCGTAGCGGGAGTAAGGTACGAGCAGTACTTC	CASSAVAGVRYEQYF
TRBV7-2	.	.	11	TRBJ2-1	TGTGCCAGCAGCGGAGGGAATGAGCAGTTCTTC	CASSGGNEQFF
TRBV6-1	.	.	14	TRBJ2-7	TGTGCCAGCAGTGAAGCGTCCGGGAGTTACGAGCAGTACTTC	CASSEASGSYEQYF
TRBV27	.	TRBD1	16	TRBJ2-1	TGTGCCAGCAGTTTATTTACAGGGGCATTTGGGGATGAGCAGTTCTTC	CASSLFTGAFGDEQFF
TRBV7-9	once	.	12	TRBJ2-7	TGTGCCAGCAGCAACAGGGTTGGCGAGCAGTACTTC	CASSNRVGEQYF
TRBV6-5	.	.	16	TRBJ2-7	TGTGCCAGCAGTTACGCCTTAGCTGGGGCTTCCTACGAGCAGTACTTC	CASSYALAGASYEQYF
TRBV7-2	.	.	19	TRBJ2-6	TGTGCCAGCAGCTTAGGGAGCGGGCTCCTACTCTCTGGGGCCAACGTCCTGACTTTC	CASSLGSGLLLSGANVLTF
TRBV27	.	.	15	TRBJ2-1	TGTGCCAGCAGTTTTAGGGGGAGCTCCTACAATGAGCAGTTCTTC	CASSFRGSSYNEQFF